The table lists the clone carrying this T cell receptor (beta chain) with a few counts. Its antigen is unidentified. Ipilimumab CTLA-4 blockade and focal radiation were given to patients with chemo-refractory metastatic non-small-cell lung cancer. This sample is drawn from a study of radiotherapy plus CTLA-4 blockade in lung cancer. Study information: Among patients, under 20% showed objective responses, and roughly 31% had disease control. Study-wide results and limits: The authors reported that early blood T cell clone dynamics, with interferon-beta, best predicted response.

Sequenced by immunoSEQ multiplex PCR; TCRdb stores in-frame clones only, minus some. Of some 80,000 clones listed, 60% to 85% are singletons. Per germline, CDR1 LNHDA and CDR2 SQIVND (reference sequence). V gave up 6 bases and J gave up 8 bases, with 22 bases separating them. This CDR3 region has 15 residues. The chain recombines TRBV19 with TRBJ1-2; D perhaps matches TRBD1 (5 bases). The sample was peripheral blood, taken from a patient treated with radiotherapy plus ipilimumab. The source of this sequence is a human donor with non-small cell lung cancer whose response to radiotherapy plus ipilimumab could not be evaluated. Some clones in this sample may be carry-over from other donors' samples. CDR3 loop: CASRKWSSPGQGYTF. DNA for the CDR3: TGTGCCAGTAGAAAGTGGTCCAGTCCAGGGCAGGGCTACACCTTC.